Each of the 20 T cell receptor beta chains below was sequenced from the same sample in a study of blood T cell repertoires in COVID-19. The protocol was immunoSEQ multiplex PCR, while the TCRdb copy is restricted to in-frame clones and leaves out a portion. The sample carries approximately 240,000 clones, around 91% recorded once. Input material: PBMCs or T cells enriched from blood (not recorded which). The receptors shown here come from a woman between 18 and 29 years old in a cohort exposed to, infected with or recovered from COVID-19 (not recorded which).

In DNA, the CDR3 is TGTGCCAGCAGCGCACAGGGGGCATACAATGAGCAGTTCTTC. It encodes CASSAQGAYNEQFF. The chain links TRBV25-1 to TRBJ2-1, with TRBD1 matching 9 bases. The germline V gene has CDR1 MGHDK and CDR2 SYGVNS. CDR3 length equals 14 residues. V gave up 6 bases and J gave up 4 bases; unmatched junction bases: 4.

This chain uses TRBV9 with TRBJ1-3, with D possibly matching TRBD1 (6 bases). Trimming took off 3 bases at V and 2 bases at J, with 9 bases between the two ends. The germline gives CDR1 SGDLS, CDR2 YYNGEE. The CDR3 is 14 residues long. The CDR3 coding sequence is TGTGCCAGCAGCGCCCAGGGGACTGGAAACACCATATATTTT. This codes for CASSAQGTGNTIYF.

This sequence joins TRBV3-1 (or the pseudogene TRBV3-2) and TRBJ2-7; 7 bases are a match to TRBD2. From germline, CDR1 is LGHDT and CDR2 YNNKEL (reference sequence). The CDR3 loop spans 13 amino acids. V lost 2 bases and J lost 3; bases outside the gene matches: 1. In DNA form, the CDR3 reads TGTGCCAGCAGCCAATCTAGCGGCTACGAGCAGTACTTC. Residues: CASSQSSGYEQYF.

The chain uses TRBV4-1 and TRBJ1-5; perhaps TRBD1 as D (5 bases). The CDR3 runs to 16 residues. Germline values: CDR1 MGHRA, CDR2 YSYEKL. V lost 3 bases and J 1 base, leaving 13 bases between the germline ends. The CDR3 DNA is TGCGCCAGCAGCCAGAGGGGACTCGGGAGCAATCAGCCCCAGCATTTT. Protein product: CASSQRGLGSNQPQHF.

This rearrangement joins TRBV7-2 to TRBJ2-7; D is uncertain. The germline V gene encodes CDR1 SGHTA and CDR2 FQGNSA. The CDR3 sequence is 14 residues long. Between the trimmed V and J ends, which lost 7 bases and 3 bases, there was a span of 16 bases. Here the CDR3 reads CASTGLEFSYEQYF. The CDR3 bases are TGTGCCAGCACCGGTCTCGAATTTAGCTACGAGCAGTACTTC. Using reference TRBV7-2 and TRBJ2-7 for the parts outside the CDR3, the full variable domain is GAGVSQSPSNKVTEKGKDVELRCDPISGHTALYWYRQSLGQGLEFLIYFQGNSAPDKSGLPSDRFSAERTGGSVSTLTIQRTQQEDSAVYLCASTGLEFSYEQYFGPGTRLTVT.

On this clone itself: Relative to the germline gene, one junction end is altered; a read error may explain this. The chain is built from TRBV19 and TRBJ2-5; possible D gene TRBD2, 5 bases. CDR3 length equals 12 residues. Germline values: CDR1 LNHDA, CDR2 SQIVND (reference sequence). The DNA of the CDR3 is TGTGCCAGCAGTAGAGGGTGGGAGACCCAGTACTTC. It encodes CASSRGWETQYF.

The chain has TRBV5-4 and TRBJ1-2, with 8 bases lining up with TRBD1. This CDR3 region has 15 residues. From germline, CDR1 is SGHNT and CDR2 YYREEE (reference sequence). V lost 4 bases, J lost 5 bases, and 10 bases stayed unmatched. Here the CDR3 reads CASSHANRQGYGYTF. As DNA, the CDR3 is TGTGCCAGCAGCCATGCCAATCGACAGGGGTATGGCTACACCTTC.

This chain uses TRBV28 with TRBJ1-5; a possible D gene is TRBD1 (6 bases). The V end was cut by 4 bases, the J end by 1 base, with 14 bases between. From germline, CDR1 is MDHEN and CDR2 SYDVKM. CDR3 length equals 16 residues. In DNA, the CDR3 is TGTGCCAGCAGTTCGCCACAGGGCGGGAGCAATCAGCCCCAGCATTTT. Translated: CASSSPQGGSNQPQHF.

The CDR3 spells CATSDRSWEGNQPQHF. In DNA form, the CDR3 reads TGTGCCACCAGTGATCGATCCTGGGAGGGCAATCAGCCCCAGCATTTT. The chain is built from TRBV24-1 and TRBJ1-5; D unresolved. V lost 3 bases and J 2 bases, leaving 13 bases between the germline ends. There are 16 residues in the CDR3. Germline loops: CDR1 KGHDR, CDR2 SFDVKD.

The rearrangement joins TRBV6-5 to TRBJ1-6, with TRBD1 identical over 8 bases. The CDR3 runs 15 residues. Trimming removed 2 bases from V and 7 bases from J; junction bases left unmatched: 4. Per germline, CDR1 MNHEY and CDR2 SVGAGI. The CDR3 sequence: CASSYGQGDNSPLHF. CDR3 in DNA: TGTGCCAGCAGTTACGGACAGGGTGACAATTCACCCCTCCACTTT.

This sequence joins TRBV28 and TRBJ1-6; weak D call: TRBD1 (6 bases). The CDR3 extends over 16 amino acids. Germline CDR1 is MDHEN and CDR2 is SYDVKM. The V end lost 7 bases, the J end lost 9 bases, and 22 bases lay between the germline ends. The CDR3 nucleotides read TGTGCCAGCAACCCCGAGGGGGGGCGGATACGTTCACCCCTCCACTTT. This codes for CASNPEGGRIRSPLHF.

In its sample, this clone was seen a few times. The chain couples TRBV6-2 or TRBV6-3 to TRBJ1-1, with TRBD1 identical over 8 bases. J lost 4 bases, V lost 0 bases, and 4 bases had no gene match. Germline CDR1 and CDR2: MNHEY and SVGEGT. This CDR3 region has 15 residues. CDR3 nucleotide sequence: TGTGCCAGCAGTTACTCGGACAGGGAAGGCACTGAAGCTTTCTTT. It specifies CASSYSDREGTEAFF.

The table lists this clone with a count of one. This chain connects TRBV29-1 to TRBJ1-1, with a possible D match to TRBD1 (5 bases). This CDR3 contains 13 residues. Germline V lookup: CDR1 SQVTM, CDR2 ANQGSEA. V dropped 5 bases and J dropped 5 bases, with 15 bases sitting between them. CDR3 in DNA: TGCAGCGTTATAGACAGCCGAAGTACTGAAGCTTTCTTT. Translation: CSVIDSRSTEAFF.

This rearrangement joins TRBV5-6 to TRBJ2-3, with 8 bases fitting TRBD1. Germline assignment: CDR1 SGHDT and CDR2 YYEEEE. J gave up 2 bases and V 4 bases, and 12 bases lay outside the gene matches. The CDR3 runs to 17 residues. CDR3 sequence: CASSPRTGLQITDTQYF. The CDR3 DNA reads as TGTGCCAGCAGCCCGAGGACAGGGCTCCAAATCACAGATACGCAGTATTTT.

The genes are TRBV7-3 and TRBJ2-2; D gene ambiguous. CDR1 and CDR2 (germline): SGHTA, FQGTGA. V lost 0 bases to trimming and J lost 6 bases, with 8 bases between them. This CDR3 region has 14 residues. CDR3 bases: TGTGCCAGCAGCTTAACCGCAGCGCCCGGGGAGCTGTTTTTT. It encodes CASSLTAAPGELFF.

The chain recombines TRBV7-8 with TRBJ1-2; tentative D call: TRBD1 (5 bases). V was cut by 5 bases and J by 8 bases, with 18 bases left in between. Germline values: CDR1 SGHVS, CDR2 FQNEAQ. The CDR3 covers 14 residues. Here the CDR3 reads CASSPDGGEVGYTF. In DNA form, the CDR3 reads TGTGCCAGCAGCCCGGACGGAGGGGAAGTGGGCTACACCTTC.

This clone showed up just once. The chain combines TRBV3-1 (or the pseudogene TRBV3-2) with TRBJ2-2; TRBD2 aligns across 9 bases. CDR3 size: 17 residues. V shed 1 base and J 1 base; nucleotides not matched to a gene: 4. Germline assignment: CDR1 LGHDT and CDR2 YNNKEL (reference sequence). The CDR3 DNA sequence: TGTGCCAGCAGCCAAGCCCTACTAGCGGGGAACACCGGGGAGCTGTTTTTT. Its protein is CASSQALLAGNTGELFF.

This chain connects TRBV19 to TRBJ1-1, with D tentatively TRBD1 (6 bases). Trimming left V 6 bases short and J 4 bases short, with 12 bases between. Looked up from germline, CDR1 is LNHDA and CDR2 is SQIVND (reference sequence). The length of the CDR3 is 13 residues. The CDR3 protein is CASRQGMVTEAFF. CDR3 bases: TGTGCCAGTAGGCAGGGGATGGTCACTGAAGCTTTCTTT.

The chain uses TRBV9 and TRBJ1-1; no definite D call. This CDR3 contains 16 residues. From germline, CDR1 is SGDLS and CDR2 YYNGEE. Trimming shortened V by 0 bases and J by 0 bases, and 12 bases separated the two germline ends. This CDR3 reads CASSVVEPSMNTEAFF. Written as DNA, the CDR3 is TGTGCCAGCAGCGTAGTTGAGCCGTCCATGAACACTGAAGCTTTCTTT.

The chain couples TRBV3-1 (or the pseudogene TRBV3-2) to TRBJ2-7, with 9 bases matching TRBD1. The CDR3 length is 16 residues. CDR1 and CDR2 from the germline V gene are LGHDT and YNNKEL (reference sequence). V gave up 1 base and J gave up 3 bases; unmatched junction bases: 7. The DNA of the CDR3 is TGTGCCAGCAGCCAAGCCCCAGGGACAGGGAGCTACGAGCAGTACTTC. Amino acid sequence: CASSQAPGTGSYEQYF.